What follows are 16 T cell receptor beta chains derived from one specimen sequenced in a study of cytomegalovirus exposure and HLA in healthy donors. Vbeta (60) and Jbeta (13) primers were used in the PCR. Some clones are missing from TCRdb's copy, which holds only in-frame ones; the method was immunoSEQ multiplex PCR. In the table there are about 160,000 clones, 84% of which are singletons. Sequences were obtained from PBMCs. The receptor set was obtained from a boy between 2 and 10 years old in good health and CMV-seronegative.

This clone was observed a handful of times. The CDR3 DNA reads TGTGCCAGCAGGGACAGGGTAGACACTGAAGCTTTCTTT. It is translated as CASRDRVDTEAFF. The chain recombines TRBV6-5 with TRBJ1-1; TRBD1 aligns across 8 bases. J was trimmed by 3 bases and V by 6 bases; bases with no gene match: 3. This CDR3 region has 13 residues. Germline V gene sequence: CDR1 MNHEY, CDR2 SVGAGI.

This chain joins TRBV5-1 and TRBJ1-4, with D perhaps TRBD1 (6 bases). The V end was cut by 1 base, the J end by 3 bases, with 7 bases between. Germline assignment: CDR1 SGHRS and CDR2 YFSETQ. This CDR3 is 14 amino acids long. The CDR3 sequence is CASSLRTANEKLFF. CDR3 bases: TGCGCCAGCAGCTTGAGGACAGCTAATGAAAAACTGTTTTTT.

This rearrangement joins TRBV7-6 to TRBJ1-3; tentatively, D is TRBD1 (6 bases). Trimming cost V 5 bases and J 8 bases, with 10 bases left between them. The CDR3 is 12 amino acids. Germline-derived CDR1 and CDR2 are SGHVS and FNYEAQ. CDR3 nucleotides: TGTGCCAGCAGCATACAGGGAGACACCATATATTTT. Protein product: CASSIQGDTIYF.

The CDR3 spells CAWSAGTSGLAKNIQYF. The CDR3 nucleotides read TGTGCCTGGAGCGCCGGGACTAGCGGACTTGCCAAAAACATTCAGTACTTC. This chain connects TRBV30 to TRBJ2-4; 11 nucleotides align to TRBD2. J lost 1 base, V lost 3 bases, and 8 bases had no gene match. The CDR3 consists of 17 residues. Germline V gene sequence: CDR1 GTSNPN, CDR2 SVGIG (reference sequence).

This clone was seen only once. This sequence joins TRBV9 and TRBJ2-1, with 11 bases lining up with TRBD2. Germline CDR1 and CDR2: SGDLS and YYNGEE. Trimming cost V 4 bases and J 7 bases; bases outside gene matches: 7. This CDR3 is built from 15 residues. CDR3 sequence (DNA): TGTGCCAGCAGCCAAACTAGCGGGAGCTGGAATGAGCAGTTCTTC. Translating it yields CASSQTSGSWNEQFF.

The chain is built from TRBV7-9 and TRBJ2-5; 8 positions match TRBD1. The trim removed 2 bases at V and 1 base at J, leaving 9 bases unmatched. The germline gives CDR1 SEHNR, CDR2 FQNEAQ (reference sequence). The CDR3 extends over 17 amino acids. CDR3 protein: CASSLREWTGLQETQYF. CDR3 coding DNA: TGTGCCAGCAGCTTAAGGGAGTGGACAGGGCTCCAAGAGACCCAGTACTTC.

J is TRBJ2-3 and V is TRBV2, with no clear D. The CDR3 loop spans 13 amino acids. Germline V gene sequence: CDR1 SNHLY, CDR2 FYNNEI. V lost 7 bases to trimming and J lost 2 bases, with 10 bases between them. The CDR3 is CASNGRYTDTQYF. The CDR3 nucleotides read TGTGCCAGCAATGGTCGCTACACAGATACGCAGTATTTT.

The chain joins TRBV7-9 to TRBJ1-4; D gene unclear. V lost 2 bases and J lost 10, with 8 bases in between. CDR1 is SEHNR, CDR2 FQNEAQ, per germline (reference sequence). CDR3 size: 12 residues. Here the CDR3 reads CASSLRGGKLFF. The CDR3 DNA follows: TGTGCCAGCAGCTTACGTGGAGGAAAACTGTTTTTT.

This chain uses TRBV7-2 with TRBJ2-7, with D maybe TRBD2 (6 bases). This CDR3 is built from 16 residues. Deletions cut 5 bases from V and 0 bases from J, with 17 bases between. Germline V CDR1 and CDR2: SGHTA, FQGNSA. The DNA of the CDR3 is TGTGCCAGCAGCGCCCCCGAGGGACTTCTCTCCTACGAGCAGTACTTC. It yields the protein CASSAPEGLLSYEQYF.

This chain joins TRBV29-1 and TRBJ2-7, with TRBD2 identical over 8 bases. The CDR3 extends over 15 amino acids. Trimming at V came to 6 bases and at J to 2 bases, leaving 12 bases not matched to a gene. CDR1 SQVTM and CDR2 ANQGSEA come from the germline V gene. CDR3 region: CSVDSSGSGTYEQYF. Here the CDR3 DNA reads TGCAGCGTAGATTCAAGCGGGAGTGGCACCTACGAGCAGTACTTC.

This clone was seen once. The chain recombines TRBV25-1 with TRBJ1-1, with 8 bases identical to TRBD1. Germline V lookup: CDR1 MGHDK, CDR2 SYGVNS. This CDR3 contains 11 residues. The V and J ends lost 8 bases and 4 bases, in that order; junction bases with no gene match: 0. The CDR3 loop is CASDRGTEAFF. The CDR3 nucleotides read TGTGCCAGCGACAGGGGCACTGAAGCTTTCTTT.

V is TRBV13 and J is TRBJ2-7; 11 bases map to TRBD2. This CDR3 spans 14 amino acids. Per germline, CDR1 PRHDT and CDR2 FYEKMQ (reference sequence). Trimming took 0 bases from V and 9 from J; bases not matched to a gene: 4. Here the CDR3 reads CASSLGLGLAAQYF. The CDR3 bases are TGTGCCAGCAGCTTAGGTCTGGGACTAGCGGCGCAGTACTTC.

V is TRBV4-2 and J is TRBJ1-5; the match to TRBD1 covers 8 bases. Germline loops: CDR1 LGHNA, CDR2 YNFKEQ. The CDR3 consists of 17 residues. V dropped 1 base and J dropped 7; count of bases not matched to a gene: 12. In nucleotides, the CDR3 is TGTGCCAGCAGCCAAGGGGCAGGGGGCGGACATCGACAGCCCCAGCATTTT. Translation gives CASSQGAGGGHRQPQHF.

The chain links TRBV7-9 to TRBJ1-1, with 11 bases lining up with TRBD1. CDR1 is SEHNR and CDR2 is FQNEAQ in the germline V gene (reference sequence). With V trimmed by 4 bases and J by 3 bases, 10 bases remained unmatched. CDR3 length: 17 residues. The CDR3 here is CASSSVGQGARDTEAFF. CDR3 DNA sequence: TGTGCCAGCAGCTCCGTCGGACAGGGGGCTAGGGACACTGAAGCTTTCTTT.

This clone appeared a single time. This chain joins TRBV5-8 and TRBJ2-2; 7 bases fit TRBD2. The length of the CDR3 is 15 residues. Germline-derived CDR1 and CDR2 are SGHTS and YDEGEE. V shed 6 bases, J shed 4 bases, and the junction held 9 bases outside the gene matches. Here the CDR3 reads CASNRGVIGTGELFF. In DNA, the CDR3 is TGTGCCAGCAACCGGGGGGTAATCGGCACCGGGGAGCTGTTTTTT.

J is TRBJ2-1 and V is TRBV9; 14 nucleotides line up with TRBD2. Germline trimming cut 0 bases from V and 6 bases from J; bases unmatched to any gene: 2. There are 16 residues in the CDR3. Germline assignment: CDR1 SGDLS and CDR2 YYNGEE. This CDR3 reads CASSVDGTSGSNEQFF. The CDR3, as DNA: TGTGCCAGCAGCGTAGATGGGACTAGCGGGAGCAATGAGCAGTTCTTC.